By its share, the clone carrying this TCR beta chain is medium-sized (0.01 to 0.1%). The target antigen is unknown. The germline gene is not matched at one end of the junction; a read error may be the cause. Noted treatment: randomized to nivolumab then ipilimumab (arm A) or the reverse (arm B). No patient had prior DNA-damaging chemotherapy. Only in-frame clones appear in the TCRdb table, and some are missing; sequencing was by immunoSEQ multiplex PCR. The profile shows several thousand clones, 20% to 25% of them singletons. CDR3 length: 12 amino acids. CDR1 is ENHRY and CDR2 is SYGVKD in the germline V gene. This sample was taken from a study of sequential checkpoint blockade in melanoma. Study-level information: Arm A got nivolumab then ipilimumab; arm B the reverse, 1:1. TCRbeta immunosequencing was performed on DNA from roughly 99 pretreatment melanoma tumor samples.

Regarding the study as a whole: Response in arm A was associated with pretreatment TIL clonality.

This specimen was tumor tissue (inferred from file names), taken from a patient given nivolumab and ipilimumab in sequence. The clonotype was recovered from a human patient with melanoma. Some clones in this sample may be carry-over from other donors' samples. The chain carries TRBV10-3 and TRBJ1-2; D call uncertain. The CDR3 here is CAISEANSGYTF. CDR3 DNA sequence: TGTGCCATCAGTGAGGCCAACTCTGGCTACACCTTC.